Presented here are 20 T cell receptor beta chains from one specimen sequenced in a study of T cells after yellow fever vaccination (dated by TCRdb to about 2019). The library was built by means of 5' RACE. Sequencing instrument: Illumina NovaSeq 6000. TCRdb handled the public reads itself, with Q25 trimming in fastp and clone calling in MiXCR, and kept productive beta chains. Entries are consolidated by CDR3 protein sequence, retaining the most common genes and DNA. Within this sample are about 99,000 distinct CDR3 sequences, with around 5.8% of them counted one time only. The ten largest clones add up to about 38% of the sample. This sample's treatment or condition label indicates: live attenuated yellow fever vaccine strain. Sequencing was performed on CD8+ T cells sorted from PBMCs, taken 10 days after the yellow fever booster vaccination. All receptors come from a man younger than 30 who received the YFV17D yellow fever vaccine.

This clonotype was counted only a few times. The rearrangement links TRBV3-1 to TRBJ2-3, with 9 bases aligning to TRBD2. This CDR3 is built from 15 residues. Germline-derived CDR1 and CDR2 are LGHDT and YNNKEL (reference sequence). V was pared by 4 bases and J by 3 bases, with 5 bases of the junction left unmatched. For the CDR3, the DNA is TGTGCCAGCAGCCCCGTTCTAGCGGGGACAGATACGCAGTATTTT. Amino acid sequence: CASSPVLAGTDTQYF.

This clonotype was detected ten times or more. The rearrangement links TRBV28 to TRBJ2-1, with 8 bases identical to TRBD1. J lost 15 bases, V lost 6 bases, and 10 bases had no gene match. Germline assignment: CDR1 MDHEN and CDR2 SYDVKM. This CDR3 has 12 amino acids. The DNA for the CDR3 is TGTGCCAGCAGCAATGGGGGACAGGTGTGGTTCTTC. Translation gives CASSNGGQVWFF.

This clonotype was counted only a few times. The CDR3: CSVVGTGRSGTQYF. DNA for the CDR3: TGCAGCGTTGTCGGGACAGGGAGGTCAGGGACCCAGTACTTC. This sequence joins TRBV29-1 and TRBJ2-5, with TRBD1 matching 9 bases. The CDR3 consists of 14 residues. The germline V gene has CDR1 SQVTM and CDR2 ANQGSEA. V gave up 4 bases and J gave up 7 bases; unmatched junction bases: 10.

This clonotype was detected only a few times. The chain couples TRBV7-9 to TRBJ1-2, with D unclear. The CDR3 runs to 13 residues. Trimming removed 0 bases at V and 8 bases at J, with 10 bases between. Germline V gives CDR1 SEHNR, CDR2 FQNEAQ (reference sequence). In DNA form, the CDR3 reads TGTGCCAGCAGCTTAGCGACACGCCGGGGCTACACCTTC. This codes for CASSLATRRGYTF.

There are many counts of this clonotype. This chain's CDR3 is CASSQRQGNQPQHF. The CDR3 coding sequence is TGCGCCAGCAGCCAGCGACAGGGCAATCAGCCCCAGCATTTT. V gene TRBV4-1 combines with J gene TRBJ1-5; a possible D gene is TRBD1 (6 bases). This CDR3 comprises 14 residues. Trimming left V 3 bases short and J 2 bases short, with 8 bases between. CDR1 MGHRA and CDR2 YSYEKL come from the germline V gene.

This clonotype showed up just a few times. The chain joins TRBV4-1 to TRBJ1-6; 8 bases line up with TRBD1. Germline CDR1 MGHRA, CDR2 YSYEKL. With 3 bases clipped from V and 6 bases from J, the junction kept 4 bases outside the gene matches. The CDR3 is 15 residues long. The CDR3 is CASSQTGVVNSPLHF. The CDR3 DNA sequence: TGCGCCAGCAGCCAGACAGGGGTGGTTAATTCACCCCTCCACTTT.

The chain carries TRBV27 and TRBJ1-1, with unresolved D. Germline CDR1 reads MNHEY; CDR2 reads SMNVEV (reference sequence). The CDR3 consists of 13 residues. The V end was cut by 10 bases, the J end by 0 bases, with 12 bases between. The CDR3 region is CATPPALNTEAFF. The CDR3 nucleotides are TGTGCCACGCCTCCGGCCTTGAACACTGAAGCTTTCTTT.

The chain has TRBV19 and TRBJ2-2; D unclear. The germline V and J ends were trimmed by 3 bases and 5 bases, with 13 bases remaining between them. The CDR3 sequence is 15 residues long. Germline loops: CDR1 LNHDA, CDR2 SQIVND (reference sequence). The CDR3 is CASSIFPKETGELFF. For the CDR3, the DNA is TGTGCCAGTAGTATTTTCCCGAAGGAGACCGGGGAGCTGTTTTTT.

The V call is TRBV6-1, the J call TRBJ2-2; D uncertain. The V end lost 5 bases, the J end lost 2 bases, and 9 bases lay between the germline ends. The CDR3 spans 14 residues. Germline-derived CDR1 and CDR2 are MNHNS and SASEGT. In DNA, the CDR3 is TGTGCCAGCAGTTTCCGGGCCAACACCGGGGAGCTGTTTTTT. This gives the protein CASSFRANTGELFF.

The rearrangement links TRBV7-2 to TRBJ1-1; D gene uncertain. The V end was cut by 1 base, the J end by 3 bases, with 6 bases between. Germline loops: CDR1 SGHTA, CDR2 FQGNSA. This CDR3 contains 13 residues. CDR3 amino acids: CASSLGVHTEAFF. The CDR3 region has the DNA TGTGCCAGCAGCTTAGGGGTCCACACTGAAGCTTTCTTT.

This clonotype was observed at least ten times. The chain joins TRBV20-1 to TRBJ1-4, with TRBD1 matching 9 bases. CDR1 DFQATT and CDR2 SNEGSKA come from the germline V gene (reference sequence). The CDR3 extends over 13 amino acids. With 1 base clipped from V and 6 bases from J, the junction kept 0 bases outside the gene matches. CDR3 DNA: TGCAGTGCTAGAGGACAGGGGGATGAAAAACTGTTTTTT. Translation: CSARGQGDEKLFF.

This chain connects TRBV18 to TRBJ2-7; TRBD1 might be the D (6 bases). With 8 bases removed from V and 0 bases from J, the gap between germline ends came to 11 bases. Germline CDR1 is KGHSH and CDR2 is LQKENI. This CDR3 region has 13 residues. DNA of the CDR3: TGTGCCAGCGCCGGGGACACCTCCTACGAGCAGTACGTC. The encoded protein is CASAGDTSYEQYV.

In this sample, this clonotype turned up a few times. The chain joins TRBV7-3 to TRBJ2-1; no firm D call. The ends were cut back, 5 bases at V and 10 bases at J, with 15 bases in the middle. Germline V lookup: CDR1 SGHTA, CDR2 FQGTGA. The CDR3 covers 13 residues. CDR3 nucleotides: TGTGCCAGCAGCCCACCACCACCATGGGAGCAGTTCTTC. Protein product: CASSPPPPWEQFF. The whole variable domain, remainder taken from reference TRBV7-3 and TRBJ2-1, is GAGVSQTPSNKVTEKGKYVELRCDPISGHTALYWYRQSLGQGPEFLIYFQGTGAADDSGLPNDRFFAVRPEGSVSTLKIQRTERGDSAVYLCASSPPPPWEQFFGPGTRLTVL.

The CDR3 coding sequence is TGCAGCGTCGGTAAGAGCAATCAGCCCCAGCATTTT. Translating gives CSVGKSNQPQHF. The chain carries TRBV29-1 and TRBJ1-5; the D is unclear. The CDR3 runs to 12 residues. From germline, CDR1 is SQVTM and CDR2 ANQGSEA. Trimming cost V 6 bases and J 1 base, with 7 bases left between them.

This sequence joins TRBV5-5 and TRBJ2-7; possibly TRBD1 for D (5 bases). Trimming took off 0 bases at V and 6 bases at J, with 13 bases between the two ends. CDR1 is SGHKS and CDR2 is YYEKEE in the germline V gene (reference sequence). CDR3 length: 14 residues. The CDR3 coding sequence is TGTGCCAGCAGCTTGGCGACACAGGTTACCGAGCAGTACTTC. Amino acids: CASSLATQVTEQYF. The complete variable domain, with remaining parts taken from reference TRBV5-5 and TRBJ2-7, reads DAGVTQSPTHLIKTRGQQVTLRCSPISGHKSVSWYQQVLGQGPQFIFQYYEKEERGRGNFPDRFSARQFPNYSSELNVNALLLGDSALYLCASSLATQVTEQYFGPGTRLTVT.

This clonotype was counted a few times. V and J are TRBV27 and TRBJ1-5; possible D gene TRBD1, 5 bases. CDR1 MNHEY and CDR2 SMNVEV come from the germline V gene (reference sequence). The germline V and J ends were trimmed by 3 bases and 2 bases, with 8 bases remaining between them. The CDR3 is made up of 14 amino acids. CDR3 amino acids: CASSLGLRNQPQHF. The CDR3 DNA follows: TGTGCCAGCAGTTTGGGGCTACGCAATCAGCCCCAGCATTTT.

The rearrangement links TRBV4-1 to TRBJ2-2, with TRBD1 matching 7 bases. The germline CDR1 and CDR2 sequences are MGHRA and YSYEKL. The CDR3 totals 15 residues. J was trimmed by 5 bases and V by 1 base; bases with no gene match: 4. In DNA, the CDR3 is TGCGCCAGCAGCCAAGTTGGCAGGGGGACCGGGGAGCTGTTTTTT. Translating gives CASSQVGRGTGELFF.

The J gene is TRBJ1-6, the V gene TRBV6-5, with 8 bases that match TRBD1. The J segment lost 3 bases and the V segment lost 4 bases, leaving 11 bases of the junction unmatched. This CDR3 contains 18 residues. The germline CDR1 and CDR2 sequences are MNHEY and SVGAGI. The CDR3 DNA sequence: TGTGCCAGCAGTTCCAAGACAGGGGTCAGTATCTATAATTCACCCCTCCACTTT. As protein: CASSSKTGVSIYNSPLHF.

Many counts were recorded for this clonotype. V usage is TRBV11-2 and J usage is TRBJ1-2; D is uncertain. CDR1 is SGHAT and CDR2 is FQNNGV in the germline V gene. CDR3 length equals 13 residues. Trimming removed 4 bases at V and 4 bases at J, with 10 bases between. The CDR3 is CASSSTGVYGYTF. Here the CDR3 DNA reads TGTGCCAGCAGCTCTACCGGGGTCTATGGCTACACCTTC.

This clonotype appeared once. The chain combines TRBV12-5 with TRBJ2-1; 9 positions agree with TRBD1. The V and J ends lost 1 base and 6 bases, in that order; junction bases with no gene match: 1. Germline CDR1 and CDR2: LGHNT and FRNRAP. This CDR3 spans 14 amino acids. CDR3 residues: CASGLGTGVNEQFF. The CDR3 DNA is TGTGCTAGTGGTTTGGGGACAGGGGTCAATGAGCAGTTCTTC.